This TCR beta chain derives from a study of cytomegalovirus exposure and HLA in healthy donors. With respect to this clone: Its antigen is not known.

Study-wide findings and caveats: Researchers had no immune exposure information except CMV serostatus available.

13 Jbeta primers and 60 Vbeta primers were used for the PCR. Clones were read by immunoSEQ multiplex PCR, and TCRdb kept only the in-frame ones, dropping some. The sample yields roughly 78,000 clones, 55% to 75% seen once. The CDR3 length is 14 residues. The V end lost 5 bases, the J end lost 2 bases, and 13 bases lay between the germline ends. From germline, CDR1 is SGHAT and CDR2 FQNNGV. This clonotype was obtained from a man in his thirties or forties in good health and CMV-seropositive. The chain employs TRBV11-2 and TRBJ2-7; D perhaps matches TRBD1 (6 bases). Material: PBMCs. In DNA form, the CDR3 reads TGTGCCAGCAGCGCGGACAGTTTCACCTACGAGCAGTACTTC. It yields the protein CASSADSFTYEQYF.